Listed below are T cell receptor beta chains from one sample, sequenced in a study of blood T cell repertoires in COVID-19. The method was immunoSEQ multiplex PCR; TCRdb's version includes in-frame clones alone and lacks a portion of them. This table has 120,000 or so clones, about 80% appearing once. Sequencing input: peripheral blood. These receptors came from a man aged 60 to 69 with active or convalescent COVID-19. The CDR3 runs from the conserved cysteine through the conserved F or W. Each record gives: clone size, V gene, D gene, J gene, CDR3 DNA, CDR3 protein. The D gene is left open where the match is weak. Size is stated for part of the rows, as once, few or many counts, or as a class when the clone is expanded.

clone_size: .
v_call: TRBV9
d_call: .
j_call: TRBJ2-5
cdr3_nt: TGTGCCAGCAGCGTAGAAGCGTCCCAAGAGACCCAGTACTTC
cdr3_aa: CASSVEASQETQYF

clone_size: .
v_call: TRBV12-3/TRBV12-4
d_call: .
j_call: TRBJ2-1
cdr3_nt: TGTGCCAGCAGCTCCGGCCGTCGGGTTGAGCAGTTCTTC
cdr3_aa: CASSSGRRVEQFF

clone_size: many
v_call: TRBV28
d_call: TRBD1
j_call: TRBJ1-5
cdr3_nt: TGTGCCAGCAGCCGGACAGGGGCGGACGGTCAGCCCCAGCATTTT
cdr3_aa: CASSRTGADGQPQHF

clone_size: .
v_call: TRBV27
d_call: TRBD1
j_call: TRBJ2-6
cdr3_nt: TGTGCCAGCACCACGTGGCAGGGGGCCCCATCCGGGGCCAACGTCCTGACTTTC
cdr3_aa: CASTTWQGAPSGANVLTF

clone_size: once
v_call: TRBV4-3
d_call: .
j_call: TRBJ2-1
cdr3_nt: TGCGCCAGCAGCTCCTCCTCCTCCAATGAGCAGTTCTTC
cdr3_aa: CASSSSSSNEQFF

clone_size: .
v_call: TRBV5-8
d_call: TRBD1
j_call: TRBJ2-5
cdr3_nt: TGTGCCAGCAGCTCGAACAGGGGAGAGACCCAGTACTTC
cdr3_aa: CASSSNRGETQYF

clone_size: .
v_call: TRBV7-9
d_call: TRBD2
j_call: TRBJ2-5
cdr3_nt: TGTGCCAGCAGTCAGGGACTAGCGGGAGTTCGAGAGACCCAGTACTTC
cdr3_aa: CASSQGLAGVRETQYF

clone_size: .
v_call: TRBV18
d_call: TRBD2
j_call: TRBJ2-2
cdr3_nt: TGTGCCAGCTCACCACGTGCTAGCGGGCTCACCGGGGAGCTGTTTTTT
cdr3_aa: CASSPRASGLTGELFF

clone_size: .
v_call: TRBV15
d_call: .
j_call: TRBJ2-6
cdr3_nt: TGTGCCACCAGCACACTCGTCGAAACTGGGGCCAACGTCCTGACTTTC
cdr3_aa: CATSTLVETGANVLTF

clone_size: few
v_call: TRBV24-1
d_call: TRBD1
j_call: TRBJ2-2
cdr3_nt: TGTGTCACGGGACAGCGCACCGGGGAGCTGTTTTTT
cdr3_aa: CVTGQRTGELFF

clone_size: .
v_call: TRBV9
d_call: TRBD1
j_call: TRBJ2-3
cdr3_nt: TGTGCCAGCAGCGTAGGGCAGGGGGCAAACACAGATACGCAGTATTTT
cdr3_aa: CASSVGQGANTDTQYF

clone_size: .
v_call: TRBV7-6
d_call: TRBD1
j_call: TRBJ2-7
cdr3_nt: TGTGCCAGCAGCCGGGGACAGGGGGTTGACGAGCAGTACTTC
cdr3_aa: CASSRGQGVDEQYF

clone_size: .
v_call: TRBV9
d_call: TRBD1
j_call: TRBJ2-5
cdr3_nt: TGTGCCAGCAGCGGACAGGGCAGGGAGACCCAGTACTTC
cdr3_aa: CASSGQGRETQYF

clone_size: .
v_call: TRBV28
d_call: TRBD1
j_call: TRBJ1-6
cdr3_nt: TGTGCCAGCAGTTTATCCACAGGGGCCCTAAATTCACCCCTCCACTTT
cdr3_aa: CASSLSTGALNSPLHF

clone_size: few
v_call: TRBV27
d_call: TRBD1
j_call: TRBJ1-6
cdr3_nt: TGTGCCAGCAGTTTCGGGACAGGGAGAAATTCACCCCTCCACTTT
cdr3_aa: CASSFGTGRNSPLHF

clone_size: .
v_call: TRBV7-8
d_call: TRBD1
j_call: TRBJ1-2
cdr3_nt: TGTGCCAGCAGCAATGGACAGGTTGAGAACTATGGCTACACCTTC
cdr3_aa: CASSNGQVENYGYTF

clone_size: .
v_call: TRBV6-6
d_call: TRBD1
j_call: TRBJ1-6
cdr3_nt: TGTGCCAGCAGTCCCCCGGGACAGGGTAATTCACCCCTCCACTTT
cdr3_aa: CASSPPGQGNSPLHF

clone_size: .
v_call: TRBV29-1
d_call: TRBD1
j_call: TRBJ1-5
cdr3_nt: TGCAGCGTGGGACAGGTAAATCAGCCCCAGCATTTT
cdr3_aa: CSVGQVNQPQHF

clone_size: .
v_call: TRBV30
d_call: TRBD1
j_call: TRBJ1-2
cdr3_nt: TGTGCCTGGAGCCTACGGGACAGGGCCTATGGCTACACCTTC
cdr3_aa: CAWSLRDRAYGYTF

clone_size: .
v_call: TRBV27
d_call: TRBD2
j_call: TRBJ2-1
cdr3_nt: TGTGCCAGCCGCCTGGGGGGGAACAATGAGCAGTTCTTC
cdr3_aa: CASRLGGNNEQFF

clone_size: .
v_call: TRBV28
d_call: .
j_call: TRBJ2-3
cdr3_nt: TGTGCCAGCAGTTTACCTTCAGGGTCAGATACGCAGTATTTT
cdr3_aa: CASSLPSGSDTQYF

clone_size: .
v_call: TRBV9
d_call: .
j_call: TRBJ2-3
cdr3_nt: TGTGCCAGCAGCCCGAGGGCCGTCAGCACACTAGACACAGATACGCAGTATTTT
cdr3_aa: CASSPRAVSTLDTDTQYF

clone_size: once
v_call: TRBV5-8
d_call: TRBD1
j_call: TRBJ2-3
cdr3_nt: TGTGCCAGCAGCCCCACTATCCGGGACAGGAGGACAGATACGCAGTATTTT
cdr3_aa: CASSPTIRDRRTDTQYF

clone_size: .
v_call: TRBV10-3
d_call: .
j_call: TRBJ2-7
cdr3_nt: TGTGCCATCAGTGAGTCACCTTCCCCGACACAGGCCCCCGCTCGGGAGCAGTACTTC
cdr3_aa: CAISESPSPTQAPAREQYF

clone_size: .
v_call: TRBV6-1
d_call: TRBD2
j_call: TRBJ2-1
cdr3_nt: TGTGCCAGCAGTGAAGTTTTGGGGCTAGCGGCCGGCAATGAGCAGTTCTTC
cdr3_aa: CASSEVLGLAAGNEQFF

clone_size: .
v_call: TRBV28
d_call: TRBD2
j_call: TRBJ2-7
cdr3_nt: TGTGCCACTAAACCGGGACTAAGTCTTTACGAGCAGTACTTC
cdr3_aa: CATKPGLSLYEQYF

clone_size: .
v_call: TRBV5-4
d_call: TRBD2
j_call: TRBJ2-1
cdr3_nt: TGTGCCAGCAGCTCCCGCCGTTTTAGCGGGCGGTCGACCAATGAGCAGTTCTTC
cdr3_aa: CASSSRRFSGRSTNEQFF

clone_size: .
v_call: TRBV27
d_call: TRBD2
j_call: TRBJ2-7
cdr3_nt: TGTGCCAGCACCAGGACTAGCGGTGTTTACGAGCAGTACTTC
cdr3_aa: CASTRTSGVYEQYF

clone_size: .
v_call: TRBV27
d_call: TRBD1
j_call: TRBJ2-3
cdr3_nt: TGTGCCAGCAGTTTAGGGCAGGGGGACGATACGCAGTATTTT
cdr3_aa: CASSLGQGDDTQYF

clone_size: .
v_call: TRBV29-1
d_call: TRBD2
j_call: TRBJ2-3
cdr3_nt: TGCAGCGCGTCGGGGACTAGCGGACGCACAGATACGCAGTATTTT
cdr3_aa: CSASGTSGRTDTQYF

clone_size: .
v_call: TRBV5-4
d_call: .
j_call: TRBJ1-6
cdr3_nt: TGTGCCAGCAGCTTGATGACGGGACTGAATTCACCCCTCCACTTT
cdr3_aa: CASSLMTGLNSPLHF

clone_size: few
v_call: TRBV5-1
d_call: .
j_call: TRBJ2-7
cdr3_nt: TGCGCCAGCAGCTGGGACTCCGGGACAGCTTCCTTAGTCGAGCAGTACTTC
cdr3_aa: CASSWDSGTASLVEQYF

clone_size: .
v_call: TRBV3-1/TRBV3-2
d_call: TRBD2
j_call: TRBJ2-5
cdr3_nt: TGTGCCAGCAGCCAAGATGGGACTAGCGGGAGGGCCGGGGAGACCCAGTACTTC
cdr3_aa: CASSQDGTSGRAGETQYF

clone_size: .
v_call: TRBV5-1
d_call: .
j_call: TRBJ2-2
cdr3_nt: TGCGCCAGCAGCTTAAGGGGATACACCGGGGAGCTGTTTTTT
cdr3_aa: CASSLRGYTGELFF

clone_size: .
v_call: TRBV7-3
d_call: .
j_call: TRBJ1-1
cdr3_nt: TGTGCCAGCAGCCCTCAGGGAGGGAGGGCCAACACTGAAGCTTTCTTT
cdr3_aa: CASSPQGGRANTEAFF

clone_size: once
v_call: TRBV5-4
d_call: TRBD1
j_call: TRBJ2-7
cdr3_nt: TGTGCCAGCAGCTTGGTCGGGTACAGGGGCGACTACGAGCAGTACTTC
cdr3_aa: CASSLVGYRGDYEQYF

clone_size: once
v_call: TRBV18
d_call: .
j_call: TRBJ1-1
cdr3_nt: TGTGCCAGCTCACCATCTGGCGGCACTGAAGCTTTCTTT
cdr3_aa: CASSPSGGTEAFF

clone_size: .
v_call: TRBV18
d_call: .
j_call: TRBJ2-1
cdr3_nt: TGTGCCAGCTCACCAGCCGGGGAGTGGGATGAGCAGTTCTTC
cdr3_aa: CASSPAGEWDEQFF

clone_size: .
v_call: TRBV7-9
d_call: TRBD2
j_call: TRBJ2-1
cdr3_nt: TGTGCCAGCAGCTTAGCTCGGGAGGCCTACAATGAGCAGTTCTTC
cdr3_aa: CASSLAREAYNEQFF

clone_size: .
v_call: TRBV6-2/TRBV6-3
d_call: .
j_call: TRBJ2-7
cdr3_nt: TGTGCCAGCGGCCGACAGGCCTCCTACGAGCAGTACTTC
cdr3_aa: CASGRQASYEQYF

clone_size: .
v_call: TRBV3-1/TRBV3-2
d_call: TRBD2
j_call: TRBJ2-7
cdr3_nt: TGTGCCAGCAGCCAAGTTGGGCTAGCGGGAGACGAGCAGTACTTC
cdr3_aa: CASSQVGLAGDEQYF

clone_size: .
v_call: TRBV5-1
d_call: TRBD2
j_call: TRBJ2-7
cdr3_nt: TGCGCCAGCAGCGCAACCCCTAGCGGGAGTAGTTACGAGCAGTACTTC
cdr3_aa: CASSATPSGSSYEQYF

clone_size: .
v_call: TRBV29-1
d_call: .
j_call: TRBJ2-1
cdr3_nt: TGCAGCGTTCAACCGGGGAGCAATGAGCAGTTCTTC
cdr3_aa: CSVQPGSNEQFF

clone_size: few
v_call: TRBV9
d_call: .
j_call: TRBJ2-1
cdr3_nt: TGTGCCAGCAGCGTAGGGGTAGAGGGCGATGAGCAGTTCTTC
cdr3_aa: CASSVGVEGDEQFF

clone_size: .
v_call: TRBV7-2
d_call: TRBD1
j_call: TRBJ2-3
cdr3_nt: TGTGCCAGCAGGACAGGGCTTAGCACAGATACGCAGTATTTT
cdr3_aa: CASRTGLSTDTQYF

clone_size: few
v_call: TRBV2
d_call: .
j_call: TRBJ1-2
cdr3_nt: TGTGCCAGCAGCGCACTGGGTAACAGTCCAGGCTACACCTTC
cdr3_aa: CASSALGNSPGYTF

clone_size: .
v_call: TRBV7-6
d_call: TRBD2
j_call: TRBJ2-2
cdr3_nt: TGTGCCAGCAGCTTAGCTAGCGGGTCGACCGGGGAGCTGTTTTTT
cdr3_aa: CASSLASGSTGELFF

clone_size: .
v_call: TRBV3-1/TRBV3-2
d_call: .
j_call: TRBJ2-5
cdr3_nt: TGTGCCAGCAGCCAAGTACTTGGCCCCGGGGAGACCCAGTACTTC
cdr3_aa: CASSQVLGPGETQYF

clone_size: once
v_call: TRBV28
d_call: .
j_call: TRBJ2-4
cdr3_nt: TGTGCCAGCAGTTCCCGCGGTCGCATTCAGTACTTC
cdr3_aa: CASSSRGRIQYF

clone_size: .
v_call: TRBV5-1
d_call: TRBD1
j_call: TRBJ2-2
cdr3_nt: TGCGCCAGCAGCTTTGACAGGGGGCCGACCGGGGAGCTGTTTTTT
cdr3_aa: CASSFDRGPTGELFF

clone_size: .
v_call: TRBV5-4
d_call: .
j_call: TRBJ1-2
cdr3_nt: TGTGCCAGCAGCTTTCAAGGACAGATCAGTGGCTACACCTTC
cdr3_aa: CASSFQGQISGYTF

clone_size: once
v_call: TRBV7-9
d_call: .
j_call: TRBJ1-4
cdr3_nt: TGTGCCAGCAGCTTAGGAAACGGTAATGAAAAACTGTTTTTT
cdr3_aa: CASSLGNGNEKLFF